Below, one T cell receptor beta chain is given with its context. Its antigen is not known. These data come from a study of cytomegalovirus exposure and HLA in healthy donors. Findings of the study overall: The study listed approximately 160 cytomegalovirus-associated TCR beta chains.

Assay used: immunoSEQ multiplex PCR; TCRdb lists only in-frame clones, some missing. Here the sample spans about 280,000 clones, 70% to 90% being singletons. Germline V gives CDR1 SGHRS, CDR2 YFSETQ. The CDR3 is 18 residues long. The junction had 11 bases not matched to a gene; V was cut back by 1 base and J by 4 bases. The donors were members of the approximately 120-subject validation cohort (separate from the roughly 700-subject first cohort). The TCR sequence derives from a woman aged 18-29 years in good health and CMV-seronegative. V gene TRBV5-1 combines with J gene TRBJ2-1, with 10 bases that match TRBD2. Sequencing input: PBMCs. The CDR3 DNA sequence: TGCGCCAGCAGCTTGTTCCCGTCGACTAGCGGGCTTTACAATGAGCAGTTCTTC. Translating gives CASSLFPSTSGLYNEQFF.